This T cell receptor beta chain was captured by sequencing in a study of cytomegalovirus exposure and HLA in healthy donors. For the study at large: Tens of millions of unique TCRs from HLA-typed donors were held in an early release of data. Study-level results: Relative to the roughly 700-donor mean, N-insertions were reportedly fewer in an Asian-associated ancestry cluster in a later analysis. The dataset shows that most TCR sequences were rare, while some public TCRs occurred in many donors. In a later analysis, V- and J-gene trimming of beta chains associated with a DCLRE1C missense variant, replicated independently.

On this clone itself: Its antigen is not known.

60 Vbeta and 13 Jbeta primers were used in PCR. Produced via immunoSEQ multiplex PCR; TCRdb's table is partial and in-frame only. Of roughly 100,000 clones listed, around 60% are singletons. The CDR3 runs 15 residues. The trim removed 2 bases at V and 7 bases at J, leaving 6 bases unmatched. CDR1 is SGHDT, CDR2 YYEEEE, per germline. Sequenced sample: PBMCs. The chain recombines TRBV5-6 with TRBJ1-4; 9 bases are a match to TRBD1. The receptor comes from a man aged 60 to 69 in good health and CMV-seronegative. The CDR3 DNA reads TGTGCCAGCAGCTTCCGGGGACAGGGAGTTGAAAAACTGTTTTTT. It yields the protein CASSFRGQGVEKLFF.